These 20 T cell receptor beta chains were sequenced from one sample in a study of T cell repertoires in cytomegalovirus infection. Antigens of these TCRs are unknown. TCRdb reprocessed the reads with MiXCR, giving one entry per CDR3 protein. The sample shows fewer than 85,000 distinct CDR3 sequences, approximately 45% of them seen only once. The sequenced sample was CD8+ T cells from cultured PBMCs, obtained from culture after CMV antigen stimulation. These receptors came from a human donor in good health (CMV status not recorded). Some clones in this sample may be carry-over from other donors' samples.

The chain combines TRBV12-3 or TRBV12-4 with TRBJ2-6; TRBD1 matches 9 bases. After removal of 5 bases from V and 0 bases from J, the junction contained 11 bases not matched to a gene. There are 19 residues in the CDR3. The DNA for the CDR3 is TGTGCCAGCAGTCACACGACCGGGACAGGGTACTCTGGGGCCAACGTCCTGACTTTC. Protein: CASSHTTGTGYSGANVLTF.

A single count supports this clonotype. This rearrangement joins TRBV5-4 to TRBJ2-5, with TRBD2 identical over 9 bases. The CDR3 has 16 residues. Germline V gene lookup returns CDR1 SGHNT and CDR2 YYREEE (reference sequence). Trimming cost V 3 bases and J 5 bases; bases outside gene matches: 11. The CDR3 is CASSSIIAGVGETQYF. The CDR3 DNA follows: TGTGCCAGCAGCTCGATAATAGCGGGGGTGGGGGAGACCCAGTACTTC. Full variable domain (remainder filled in from reference TRBV5-4 and TRBJ2-5): ETGVTQSPTHLIKTRGQQVTLRCSSQSGHNTVSWYQQALGQGPQFIFQYYREEENGRGNFPPRFSGLQFPNYSSELNVNALELDDSALYLCASSSIIAGVGETQYFGPGTRLLVL.

V gene TRBV6-1 combines with J gene TRBJ2-7; possible D gene TRBD1, 8 bases. Trimming removed 1 base at V and 11 bases at J, with 30 bases between. The CDR3 length is 18 residues. Germline V gene data show CDR1 as MNHNS and CDR2 as SASEGT. The chain's CDR3 is CASSEGLRRGRDRRTKYF. The CDR3 nucleotides are TGTGCCAGCAGTGAAGGCTTGAGAAGGGGGAGGGACAGGAGAACTAAGTACTTC.

In this sample, this clonotype turned up a few times. This chain joins TRBV11-2 and TRBJ2-3; D is undetermined. V lost 6 bases, J lost 0 bases, and 13 bases lay in between. The CDR3 spans 15 residues. Germline V gives CDR1 SGHAT, CDR2 FQNNGV. This CDR3 is CASSHPGTSTDTQYF. For the CDR3, the DNA is TGTGCCAGCAGTCACCCTGGAACTAGCACAGATACGCAGTATTTT.

The chain combines TRBV11-2 with TRBJ2-4; the D is unclear. The V gene lost 4 bases and the J gene lost 8 bases, with 12 bases spanning the gap. The germline V gene encodes CDR1 SGHAT and CDR2 FQNNGV. This CDR3 contains 13 residues. The CDR3 sequence is CASSSSLTDIQYF. CDR3 nucleotide sequence: TGTGCCAGCAGCTCGAGCCTCACGGACATTCAGTACTTC.

This clonotype was picked up a small number of times. This rearrangement joins TRBV5-6 to TRBJ1-1; 7 nucleotides align to TRBD1. Per the germline V gene, CDR1 is SGHDT and CDR2 is YYEEEE. The CDR3 length is 17 residues. V was pared by 1 base and J by 6 bases, with 15 bases of the junction left unmatched. The CDR3 reads CASSLPPGQSGVAEAFF. The CDR3 nucleotides read TGTGCCAGCAGCTTGCCCCCGGGACAGAGTGGGGTAGCTGAAGCTTTCTTT.

The genes are TRBV7-9 and TRBJ2-1, with D unresolved. The germline gives CDR1 SEHNR, CDR2 FQNEAQ (reference sequence). The length of the CDR3 is 14 residues. Trimming pared 4 bases from V and 3 bases from J, leaving 10 bases between. CDR3: CASSWADNYNEQFF. DNA for the CDR3: TGTGCCAGCAGCTGGGCGGATAACTACAATGAGCAGTTCTTC.

This chain connects TRBV2 to TRBJ2-7; no reliable D call. Germline V lookup: CDR1 SNHLY, CDR2 FYNNEI. V was pared by 0 bases and J by 4 bases, with 7 bases between. The CDR3 runs to 13 residues. CDR3 region: CASSEAGIYEQYF. The DNA of the CDR3 is TGTGCCAGCAGTGAAGCGGGAATATACGAGCAGTACTTC.

CDR3 coding DNA: TGTGCCAGCAGCTTCCCTGGTGCAGGGCCTTACACTACTAGCACAGATACGCAGTATTTT. Translation gives CASSFPGAGPYTTSTDTQYF. The genes are TRBV28 and TRBJ2-3; D is possibly TRBD1 (5 bases). Germline V CDR1 and CDR2: MDHEN, SYDVKM. The CDR3 extends over 20 amino acids. V lost 6 bases, J lost 0 bases, and 28 bases lay in between. The full variable domain, its missing parts supplied by reference TRBV28 and TRBJ2-3, is DVKVTQSSRYLVKRTGEKVFLECVQDMDHENMFWYRQDPGLGLRLIYFSYDVKMKEKGDIPEGYSVSREKKERFSLILESASTNQTSMYLCASSFPGAGPYTTSTDTQYFGPGTRLTVL.

This clonotype was counted once. V gene TRBV6-6 combines with J gene TRBJ1-2, with D unclear. V was clipped by 10 bases and J by 4 bases, with 40 bases between them. The CDR3 totals 21 residues. Germline V gene sequence: CDR1 MNHNY, CDR2 SVGAGI (reference sequence). In DNA form, the CDR3 reads TGTGCCACGATGGACCCAGGCTTTAAGGTGTTAATAGGCCGGGGAGCCTATGGCTACACCTTC. This translates into CATMDPGFKVLIGRGAYGYTF.

The chain links TRBV7-4 to TRBJ2-1; TRBD2 matches 7 bases. The germline V gene encodes CDR1 SGHVT and CDR2 SQSDAQ. The CDR3 has 14 amino acids. Trimming took 1 base from V and 8 from J; bases not matched to a gene: 5. CDR3 sequence (DNA): TGTGCCAGCAGCTTAGTTCTGGGGAGGGATGAGCAGTTCTTC. It yields the protein CASSLVLGRDEQFF.

The J gene is TRBJ2-7, the V gene TRBV6-5, with 8 bases lining up with TRBD1. Germline V gene lookup returns CDR1 MNHEY and CDR2 SVGAGI. V was clipped by 6 bases and J by 0 bases; unmatched bases: 13. CDR3 length equals 17 residues. The CDR3 DNA follows: TGTGCCAGCAGCCGAGAAATACAGGGGGTAAGCTCCTACGAGCAGTACTTC. Amino acids: CASSREIQGVSSYEQYF.

The J gene is TRBJ2-7, the V gene TRBV7-2; 10 positions match TRBD1. From germline, CDR1 is SGHTA and CDR2 FQGNSA. With 5 bases clipped from V and 4 bases from J, the junction kept 8 bases outside the gene matches. The CDR3 loop spans 15 amino acids. As DNA, the CDR3 is TGTGCCAGCAGCGCGGGCGGACAGGGGGGTTACGAGCAGTACTTC. Translation: CASSAGGQGGYEQYF.

There are many counts of this clonotype. The chain links TRBV7-2 to TRBJ2-3; tentatively, D is TRBD2 (7 bases). This CDR3 contains 20 residues. The V end lost 1 base, the J end lost 2 bases, and 25 bases lay between the germline ends. Germline V gene sequence: CDR1 SGHTA, CDR2 FQGNSA. CDR3 sequence (DNA): TGTGCCAGCAGCTTAGTGGGTCGGGTGGGGGGGCGAACACCCACAGATACGCAGTATTTT. It encodes CASSLVGRVGGRTPTDTQYF.

This clonotype turned up a few times. This chain connects TRBV4-1 to TRBJ1-6; D not resolved. The CDR3 runs 13 residues. Germline V CDR1 and CDR2: MGHRA, YSYEKL. Trimming pared 1 base from V and 7 bases from J, leaving 5 bases between. In DNA form, the CDR3 reads TGCGCCAGCAGCCAAGTAGAAAATTCACCCCTCCACTTT. Protein sequence: CASSQVENSPLHF.

There are a few counts of this clonotype. The V and J genes are TRBV28 and TRBJ2-6, with 10 nucleotides matching TRBD2. This CDR3 has 14 residues. Germline CDR1 MDHEN, CDR2 SYDVKM. Trimming at V came to 10 bases and at J to 3 bases, leaving 3 bases not matched to a gene. This CDR3 reads CAISGGDGANVLTF. The CDR3, as DNA: TGTGCCATCAGCGGGGGGGATGGGGCCAACGTCCTGACTTTC.

The chain links TRBV14 to TRBJ2-1, with D possibly being TRBD2 (5 bases). This CDR3 is 15 amino acids long. Germline lookup yields CDR1 SGHDN and CDR2 FVKESK. V lost 0 bases, J lost 5 bases, and 11 bases lay in between. CDR3 sequence (DNA): TGTGCCAGCAGCCAAGATTCCGGACTCGACAATGAGCAGTTCTTC. Translated: CASSQDSGLDNEQFF. Variable domain in full (rest from reference TRBV14 and TRBJ2-1): EAGVTQFPSHSVIEKGQTVTLRCDPISGHDNLYWYRRVMGKEIKFLLHFVKESKQDESGMPNNRFLAERTGGTYSTLKVQPAELEDSGVYFCASSQDSGLDNEQFFGPGTRLTVL.

There are a few counts of this clonotype. CDR3 sequence: CASSEISWDRSYEQYF. In DNA form, the CDR3 reads TGTGCCAGCAGTGAAATATCGTGGGACCGATCCTACGAGCAGTACTTC. This sequence joins TRBV6-1 and TRBJ2-7, with D perhaps TRBD1 or TRBD2 (5 bases each). V lost 2 bases to trimming and J lost 1 base, with 15 bases between them. Germline CDR1 reads MNHNS; CDR2 reads SASEGT. The CDR3 sequence is 16 residues long.

The chain carries TRBV5-1 and TRBJ2-7; tentatively, D is TRBD1 (6 bases). CDR1 is SGHRS and CDR2 is YFSETQ in the germline V gene. V shed 7 bases and J shed 1 base, with 15 bases lying between them. The CDR3 runs to 14 residues. DNA for the CDR3: TGCGCCAGCGCGGACAGAGTTCTATCCTACGAGCAGTACTTC. This sequence encodes CASADRVLSYEQYF.

This clonotype was seen more than once but under ten times. V is TRBV7-9 and J is TRBJ2-7, with D perhaps TRBD2 (6 bases). V lost 1 base to trimming and J lost 4 bases, with 11 bases between them. The germline V gene encodes CDR1 SEHNR and CDR2 FQNEAQ (reference sequence). The CDR3 covers 14 residues. For the CDR3, the DNA is TGTGCCAGCAGCTTAGAAGGGCGGGGTTACGAGCAGTACTTC. Its protein is CASSLEGRGYEQYF.